The sequence of this T cell receptor beta chain was determined in a study of blood T cell repertoires in COVID-19. Background on the study: Samples representing acute and convalescent COVID-19 were sourced from the United States, Italy and Spain.

The CDR3 contains 17 residues. V lost 0 bases and J lost 6; bases outside the gene matches: 9. In germline, CDR1 is SGDLS, CDR2 YYNGEE. Repertoires were generated with immunoSEQ multiplex PCR, while TCRdb's copy carries only in-frame clones and drops some. The repertoire holds roughly 340,000 clones, about 90% seen once, with about 6% in the top ten. This clone has only one observation. The specimen was peripheral blood. The source of this sequence is a woman between 45 and 65 years old with COVID-19, enrolled during active disease. The chain is built from TRBV9 and TRBJ2-1; 10 nucleotides agree with TRBD2. This chain's CDR3 is CASSVVSLAGAVNEQFF. The DNA for the CDR3 is TGTGCCAGCAGCGTAGTCTCGCTAGCGGGAGCCGTCAATGAGCAGTTCTTC.